The clone carrying this T cell receptor beta chain has a single count. Assay: immunoSEQ multiplex PCR; the TCRdb copy retains only in-frame clones and omits some. The profile covers 80,000 or so clones, with roughly 92% appearing a single time and 5.8% taken by the ten largest. The entry originates in a study of control samples from healthy donors and cancer patients. Trimming pared 4 bases from V and 5 bases from J, leaving 11 bases between. CDR1 and CDR2 from the germline V gene are KGHSH and LQKENI. The CDR3 runs to 13 residues. The sequence derives from a woman in her fifties or sixties in good health. This rearrangement joins TRBV18 to TRBJ2-5; D is perhaps TRBD1 (6 bases). Sequenced sample: blood. CDR3 sequence: CASSQGELETQYF. The CDR3 coding sequence is TGTGCCAGCTCACAGGGGGAACTGGAGACCCAGTACTTC.